This T cell receptor (beta chain) was identified in a study of shared T cell receptors in the human thymus (dated by TCRdb to about 2021). Some background on the complete study: The study examined how self-reactive, shared T-cell receptor alpha chains are generated in the human thymus.

Comments on this clone: What this receptor recognizes is not known. Within one base of it there is no much larger clone, and no base qualities were kept. Other DNA sequences in the same sample also yield this CDR3.

To prepare the library, the immunoSEQ multiplex PCR assay was applied. Sourced from immuneACCESS, this table was stored by TCRdb with only in-frame sequences that have V and J called. A share of the clones is absent; for the studies checked, an unresolved V gene accounts for under half, and the remainder has no known explanation. This sample lists approximately 760,000 clones; 75% to 90% were detected once. Roughly 0.01% of the sample goes to the ten largest clones. In the germline V gene, CDR1 corresponds to SGHRS and CDR2 to YFSETQ. The cysteine opens and the phenylalanine closes a CDR3 of 18 amino acids. Here the CDR3 DNA is all that survives: 54 bases in frame from base 1. The junction shows trimming of 2 bases on V and 7 bases on J, plus 22 bases between the germline ends. Separately, the same data were catalogued under a study of human thymus T cells. The second study reports: In Finland, the donors were immunologically healthy infants who were having open corrective cardiac surgery for congenital heart defects. The thymus tissue came from surgical resects taken out during corrective cardiac surgery. Usage of V and J gene segments appeared to be biased in both the thymic and the peripheral blood repertoires. Highly overlapping thymic TCR repertoires among unrelated individuals were reported in the related research. The study described the TCR alpha and beta repertoires in roughly 8 infant thymus samples and a few matching peripheral blood samples. Donor ages ranging from about 7 to 250 days were recorded, and several male and two female infants were included in the cohort. Thymocytes were released mechanically from tissue and stored at -70 °C as pellets of 10-30 million cells. A QIAsymphony instrument was used to extract genomic DNA from frozen cell pellets. TCRB and TCRAD loci were amplified from a standardized quantity of quality-controlled genomic DNA using the immunoSEQ multiplex PCR assay. The V(D)J region was spanned by amplicons of a length sufficient to cover the CDR3 and to identify V and J genes. The amplicons were sequenced on an Illumina platform via the commercial immunoSEQ service. Primer bias and sequencing errors were corrected using previously described methods, and TCRAD and TCRB definitions followed the IMGT database. The repertoires were analysed using immunoSEQ Analyzer 3.0 and VDJTools for basic statistics, V/J segment usage, diversity estimates, rarefaction and pairwise overlap. To estimate diversity, the Chao1, ChaoE, Efron-Thisted, Shannon and inverse Simpson indices were applied, and diversity was also estimated on datasets down-sampled to the smallest sample. Repertoire overlap used strict matching of CDR3 nucleotide sequence, V gene and J gene, with Jaccard-based multidimensional scaling clustering. On average, roughly 800,000 unique TCRB clonotypes were obtained from thymus samples, compared with roughly 89,000 from blood samples.

Sequenced input: thymocytes. The chain was built from TRBV5-1 and TRBJ1-6; the D region possibly corresponds to TRBD1 (5 bases align). This sequence was found in a girl under three years old with a congenital heart defect. Donor details come from another sample of the same person, matched by shared clones. DNA sequence: TGCGCCAGCAGCTTCCAAACAGGACTGGGGGAGGAAAATTCACCCCTCCACTTT. This sequence encodes CASSFQTGLGEENSPLHF.